A selection of T cell receptor beta chains follows, all from one sample in a study of regulatory T cells in long-lasting Graves disease. MiXCR was run by TCRdb on the multiplex PCR reads, yielding one entry per CDR3 protein. The table has about 540,000 distinct CDR3 sequences, roughly 14% seen once. These same data were also listed under a study on T cells in Graves' hyperthyroidism and ophthalmopathy.

Source: peripheral blood mononuclear cells (PBMCs), taken at new diagnosis, from a patient treated with antithyroid drugs. Source of these receptors: a man aged 25 to 40 with Graves disease. CDR3s include the opening cysteine and the closing phenylalanine or tryptophan. A D gene is named only where the DNA matches it firmly. Not every row has a clone size; where given, it reads once, few, many or a size class.

CDR3nt: TGTGCCAGCATGAAACAGAGCTCCTACAATGAGCAGTTCTTC; CDR3aa: CASMKQSSYNEQFF; j_gene: TRBJ2-1; abundance: many; len: 14; d_gene: -; v_gene: TRBV2
CDR3nt: TGTGCCAGCACCCCGGACGCAGCCAAAAACATTCAGTACTTC; CDR3aa: CASTPDAAKNIQYF; j_gene: TRBJ2-4; abundance: many; len: 14; d_gene: -; v_gene: TRBV27
CDR3nt: TGTGCCACCAGTCATTTTGGGACAGGGGGCTCCGGGGAGCTGTTTTTT; CDR3aa: CATSHFGTGGSGELFF; j_gene: TRBJ2-2; abundance: -; len: 16; d_gene: TRBD1; v_gene: TRBV24-1
CDR3nt: TGTGCCAGCAGTCTCTTATCCTCTGGAAACACCATATATTTT; CDR3aa: CASSLLSSGNTIYF; j_gene: TRBJ1-3; abundance: many; len: 14; d_gene: -; v_gene: TRBV12-3/TRBV12-4
CDR3nt: TGTGCCAGCAATACAGACGGACCCAGCTCCTACGAGCAGTACTTC; CDR3aa: CASNTDGPSSYEQYF; j_gene: TRBJ2-7; abundance: many; len: 15; d_gene: -; v_gene: TRBV28
CDR3nt: TGTGCCACCAGCAGAAACCCTCGGACAGGGCCCGGGGAGCAGTTCTTC; CDR3aa: CATSRNPRTGPGEQFF; j_gene: TRBJ2-1; abundance: few; len: 16; d_gene: TRBD1; v_gene: TRBV15
CDR3nt: TGCGCCAGCAGCTTCGGCGAAAGCGGGCGAAGCTCCTACGAGCAGTACTTC; CDR3aa: CASSFGESGRSSYEQYF; j_gene: TRBJ2-7; abundance: few; len: 17; d_gene: -; v_gene: TRBV5-1
CDR3nt: TGCAGTGCTCTACCCGGACAGAGATACAATGAGCAGTTCTTC; CDR3aa: CSALPGQRYNEQFF; j_gene: TRBJ2-1; abundance: -; len: 14; d_gene: -; v_gene: TRBV20-1
CDR3nt: TGTGCCATTAGCTGGGGGAGGGCCACAGATACGCAGTATTTT; CDR3aa: CAISWGRATDTQYF; j_gene: TRBJ2-3; abundance: few; len: 14; d_gene: TRBD2; v_gene: TRBV10-3
CDR3nt: TGCAGTGCCGACGACAGGGTAGATGGCTACACCTTC; CDR3aa: CSADDRVDGYTF; j_gene: TRBJ1-2; abundance: few; len: 12; d_gene: TRBD1; v_gene: TRBV20-1
CDR3nt: TGTGCCAGCAGCGGGTTCCGGGGGCAGAACGATAACAATGAGCAGTTCTTC; CDR3aa: CASSGFRGQNDNNEQFF; j_gene: TRBJ2-1; abundance: few; len: 17; d_gene: -; v_gene: TRBV9
CDR3nt: TGTGCCAGCAGGCCACCCGGGATCAACACCGGGGAGCTGTTTTTT; CDR3aa: CASRPPGINTGELFF; j_gene: TRBJ2-2; abundance: many; len: 15; d_gene: -; v_gene: TRBV6-2/TRBV6-3
CDR3nt: TGTGCCAGCAGTTATTACCAGGGGGCGAACACCGGGGAGCTGTTTTTT; CDR3aa: CASSYYQGANTGELFF; j_gene: TRBJ2-2; abundance: many; len: 16; d_gene: TRBD1; v_gene: TRBV6-9
CDR3nt: TGCGCCAGCAGCCGCTCCCGGGACAGGTCCACTAGCACAGATACGCAGTATTTT; CDR3aa: CASSRSRDRSTSTDTQYF; j_gene: TRBJ2-3; abundance: few; len: 18; d_gene: TRBD1; v_gene: TRBV5-1
CDR3nt: TGCGCCAGCACCTTTTACCCTCCCGAGGAATTGGACACCGGGGAGCTGTTTTTT; CDR3aa: CASTFYPPEELDTGELFF; j_gene: TRBJ2-2; abundance: -; len: 18; d_gene: -; v_gene: TRBV10-2